The 24 T cell receptor beta chains in this list originate from one sample, sequenced in a study of post-analysis software for immune sequencing data (dated by TCRdb to between 2014 and 2016). Results and caveats for the whole study, not just this receptor: Significantly higher frequencies in patients than in controls were found for about five TRBV segments, including TRBV5-6, TRBV5-1 and TRBV20-1.

No cognate antigen is known for these TCRs. Library generation was performed with PCR. These reads were obtained on an Illumina HiSeq 2500. Unique molecular identifiers were incorporated into TCR beta cDNA libraries to reduce PCR and sequencing biases. TCRdb took the public reads, trimmed them with fastp at Q25, ran MiXCR for clone calling and kept in-frame beta chains. Entries that share a CDR3 protein sequence are merged under the most common genes and DNA. The sample table contains more than 500,000 distinct CDR3 sequences; only one count was recorded for about a third of them. Around 6% of the sample rests with the top ten. Material for sequencing was blood. Every receptor here comes from a girl between 2 and 17 years old with multiple sclerosis.

This clonotype occurred a few times. This chain connects TRBV9 to TRBJ1-2; TRBD1 aligns across 7 bases. Germline V gene sequence: CDR1 SGDLS, CDR2 YYNGEE. This CDR3 contains 13 residues. J lost 5 bases, V lost 3 bases, and 4 bases had no gene match. CDR3 sequence reads: CASSETGRYGYTF. CDR3 in DNA: TGTGCCAGCAGCGAGACAGGGCGGTATGGCTACACCTTC. Variable domain in full (rest from reference TRBV9 and TRBJ1-2): DSGVTQTPKHLITATGQRVTLRCSPRSGDLSVYWYQQSLDQGLQFLIQYYNGEERAKGNILERFSAQQFPDLHSELNLSSLELGDSALYFCASSETGRYGYTFGSGTRLTVV.

In regard to this clonotype: One end of the junction fails to match germline, which may point to a read error. This chain joins TRBV12-3 or TRBV12-4 and TRBJ1-4; D unresolved. The CDR3 totals 15 residues. This chain's CDR3 is CASSLTSLGNEKRFF. Here the CDR3 DNA reads TGTGCCAGCAGTCTAACGTCGTTGGGTAATGAAAAACGGTTTTTT.

The V gene is TRBV4-2, the J gene TRBJ2-5, with D perhaps matching TRBD1 (8 bases). The length of the CDR3 is 14 residues. Trimming removed 3 bases at V and 11 bases at J, with 19 bases between. The germline CDR1 and CDR2 sequences are LGHNA and YNFKEQ. The CDR3 DNA is TGTGCCAGCAGCCACGGACAGGGAGGGGATGAGCAGTACTTC. The encoded protein is CASSHGQGGDEQYF.

V and J are TRBV20-1 and TRBJ2-7; D remains ambiguous. The end of the DNA fits TRBJ2-5 better, so the J call may be wrong. This CDR3 is built from 12 residues. Germline CDR1 is DFQATT and CDR2 is SNEGSKA (reference sequence). The DNA of the CDR3 is TGCAGTGCTAGAAGGGCAAAAGAGACCCAGTACTTC. Protein product: CSARRAKETQYF.

This clonotype was counted a few times. The chain is built from TRBV27 and TRBJ2-6; D could derive from TRBD1 or TRBD2 (5 bases each). The CDR3 is made up of 17 amino acids. Trimming stripped 5 bases from V and 2 bases from J, with 16 bases between. Germline V gives CDR1 MNHEY, CDR2 SMNVEV (reference sequence). The CDR3 sequence: CASSQTRRGAGANVLTF. The CDR3 DNA follows: TGTGCCAGCAGTCAGACACGAAGAGGGGCTGGGGCCAACGTCCTGACTTTC.

This clonotype was observed a handful of times. This rearrangement joins TRBV20-1 to TRBJ2-3; D not certain. There are 15 residues in the CDR3. From germline, CDR1 is DFQATT and CDR2 SNEGSKA (reference sequence). V lost 1 base and J lost 2, with 13 bases in between. CDR3 in DNA: TGCAGTGCTAGAGGGAGAGGACCGGACACAGATACGCAGTATTTT. Residues: CSARGRGPDTDTQYF.

The chain couples TRBV2 to TRBJ2-7; D may be TRBD1 (6 bases). Germline V CDR1 and CDR2: SNHLY, FYNNEI. The CDR3 sequence is 14 residues long. The V and J ends lost 2 bases and 6 bases respectively, with 14 bases between them. The DNA for the CDR3 is TGTGCCAGCAGTGAACAGGGGACGTCTACCGAGCAGTACTTC. This translates into CASSEQGTSTEQYF.

This rearrangement joins TRBV5-1 to TRBJ2-7, with 7 bases identical to TRBD1. The germline gives CDR1 SGHRS, CDR2 YFSETQ. The trim removed 0 bases at V and 3 bases at J, leaving 6 bases unmatched. The CDR3 sequence is 15 residues long. The chain's CDR3 is CASSLGGGEDYEQYF. In nucleotides, the CDR3 is TGCGCCAGCAGCTTGGGAGGGGGCGAAGACTACGAGCAGTACTTC.

This clonotype was detected a few times. The J gene is TRBJ1-1, the V gene TRBV4-1, with D unresolved. V dropped 0 bases and J dropped 11 bases, with 10 bases sitting between them. CDR1 is MGHRA, CDR2 YSYEKL, per germline. This CDR3 is 12 amino acids long. CDR3 DNA sequence: TGCGCCAGCAGCCAAGATGGGGTGTGGGCTTTCTTT. Translated: CASSQDGVWAFF.

The chain employs TRBV7-9 and TRBJ1-1, with D unclear. Germline CDR1 is SEHNR and CDR2 is FQNEAQ (reference sequence). V lost 2 bases and J lost 1, with 8 bases in between. The CDR3 length is 14 residues. The CDR3 reads CASSLQTWNTEAFF. CDR3 nucleotide sequence: TGTGCCAGCAGCTTACAGACGTGGAACACTGAAGCTTTCTTT.

To note about this clonotype: This clone may be a read error of a much larger clone one base away. This chain links TRBV10-3 with TRBJ2-4, with D uncertain. This CDR3 is 11 amino acids long. CDR1 ENHRY and CDR2 SYGVKD come from the germline V gene. The CDR3 DNA reads TGTGCCATCAGTGCCAACTACGAGCAGAACTTC. Its translation: CAISANYEQNF.

V is TRBV4-2 and J is TRBJ2-5, with D unclear. The CDR3 consists of 15 residues. Per the germline V gene, CDR1 is LGHNA and CDR2 is YNFKEQ. The V end lost 1 base, the J end lost 5 bases, and 14 bases lay between the germline ends. For the CDR3, the DNA is TGTGCCAGCAGCCAAGGGTCCCCGGCCCCGGAGACCCAGTACTTC. Translating gives CASSQGSPAPETQYF.

J is TRBJ2-1 and V is TRBV29-1, with a weak D call TRBD1 (6 bases). V was pared by 3 bases and J by 7 bases, with 16 bases between. This CDR3 is built from 14 residues. Germline CDR1 and CDR2: SQVTM and ANQGSEA. The CDR3 DNA sequence: TGCAGCGTTGAGGACAGCATACCAGGAAATGAGCAGTTCTTC. It translates to CSVEDSIPGNEQFF.

V usage is TRBV12-3 or TRBV12-4 and J usage is TRBJ2-1; D may be TRBD2 (5 bases). CDR3 length: 16 amino acids. Trimming took 2 bases from V and 4 from J, leaving 15 bases between them. The CDR3 DNA follows: TGTGCCAGCAGTTTATGGCTAGCTGGTTTGTACAATGAGCAGTTCTTC. This encodes CASSLWLAGLYNEQFF.

This clonotype was seen a handful of times. The V and J genes are TRBV6-5 and TRBJ1-2; 8 nucleotides match TRBD1. Trimming at V came to 2 bases and at J to 7 bases, leaving 9 bases not matched to a gene. Germline V gene sequence: CDR1 MNHEY, CDR2 SVGAGI. The CDR3 is made up of 15 amino acids. CDR3: CASSYVQGATAGYTF. In DNA form, the CDR3 reads TGTGCCAGCAGTTACGTGCAGGGGGCTACGGCTGGCTACACCTTC.

This clonotype was recorded a few times. The gene calls are TRBV7-8 and TRBJ1-5; 9 bases align to TRBD1. Germline CDR1 is SGHVS and CDR2 is FQNEAQ. CDR3 length: 17 amino acids. V gave up 5 bases and J gave up 3 bases; unmatched junction bases: 11. Here the CDR3 reads CASSPGHGQGSNQPQHF. The CDR3 nucleotides read TGTGCCAGCAGCCCAGGTCACGGACAGGGGTCCAATCAGCCCCAGCATTTT.

The sample holds a few counts of this clonotype. This sequence joins TRBV20-1 and TRBJ2-4; 12 positions match TRBD2. Germline values: CDR1 DFQATT, CDR2 SNEGSKA (reference sequence). The CDR3 loop spans 16 amino acids. Trimming removed 6 bases from V and 0 bases from J; junction bases left unmatched: 6. The CDR3 DNA follows: TGCAGTGCCATGGCTAGCGGGGGGGCAGCCAAAAACATTCAGTACTTC. It specifies CSAMASGGAAKNIQYF.

This CDR3 is CASSPGTPGSGEQFF. As DNA, the CDR3 is TGTGCCAGCAGTCCCGGGACACCGGGTAGTGGTGAGCAGTTCTTC. The chain employs TRBV5-4 and TRBJ2-1, with a tentative D call TRBD1 (6 bases). The CDR3 is made up of 15 amino acids. The germline CDR1 and CDR2 sequences are SGHNT and YYREEE (reference sequence). Trimming cost V 5 bases and J 9 bases, with 21 bases left between them. Full variable domain (remainder filled in from reference TRBV5-4 and TRBJ2-1): ETGVTQSPTHLIKTRGQQVTLRCSSQSGHNTVSWYQQALGQGPQFIFQYYREEENGRGNFPPRFSGLQFPNYSSELNVNALELDDSALYLCASSPGTPGSGEQFFGPGTRLTVL.

This CDR3 reads CASSLYPGTSSYNEQFF. Here the CDR3 DNA reads TGCGCCAGCAGCTTGTACCCTGGGACTAGTTCCTACAATGAGCAGTTCTTC. The chain uses TRBV5-1 and TRBJ2-1; 8 bases are a match to TRBD2. The CDR3 length is 17 residues. V lost 1 base and J lost 1; bases outside the gene matches: 7. The germline V gene has CDR1 SGHRS and CDR2 YFSETQ.

For the CDR3, the DNA is TGTGCCAGCAGTCGGCCGGACAGGCCCGACTACAATGAGCAGTTCTTC. It codes for CASSRPDRPDYNEQFF. The genes are TRBV28 and TRBJ2-1; TRBD1 agrees at 7 bases. The CDR3 is made up of 16 amino acids. With 5 bases clipped from V and 3 bases from J, the junction kept 10 bases outside the gene matches. The V gene's germline CDR1 is MDHEN and CDR2 SYDVKM.

The genes are TRBV4-1 and TRBJ1-6; no reliable D call. This CDR3 comprises 15 residues. V lost 3 bases, J lost 4 bases, and 10 bases lay in between. Germline V CDR1 and CDR2: MGHRA, YSYEKL. The CDR3 region is CASSQTASYNSPLHF. The CDR3, as DNA: TGCGCCAGCAGCCAGACTGCTTCGTATAATTCACCCCTCCACTTT.

The V gene is TRBV7-9, the J gene TRBJ1-2; D unclear. V lost 0 bases and J lost 4, with 12 bases in between. The CDR3 loop spans 15 amino acids. From germline, CDR1 is SEHNR and CDR2 FQNEAQ (reference sequence). The CDR3, as DNA: TGTGCCAGCAGCTTAGCGCCGGGAGGGATCTATGGCTACACCTTC. Translated, it gives CASSLAPGGIYGYTF.

This clonotype turned up a few times. V is TRBV11-1 and J is TRBJ1-2; the D is unclear. Per the germline V gene, CDR1 is SGHAT and CDR2 is FQDESV (reference sequence). The CDR3 length is 13 residues. V was shortened by 2 bases and J by 6 bases, with 10 bases between the two germline ends. The CDR3, as DNA: TGTGCCAGCAGCTTACAAGGGTTAAATGGCTACACCTTC. It specifies CASSLQGLNGYTF.

On this clonotype itself: A read error may account for a junction end that differs from germline. This chain joins TRBV7-7 and TRBJ1-1; D remains ambiguous. Germline lookup yields CDR1 SSHAT and CDR2 FNYEAQ (reference sequence). This CDR3 has 13 amino acids. The CDR3 reads CASSTSLNTEAFF. CDR3 bases: TGTGCTAGCAGCACCTCCCTGAACACTGAAGCTTTCTTT.